This TCR beta chain stems from a study of PD-L1 blockade in urothelial cancer. Time point reported: pretreatment peripheral blood. Locally advanced or metastatic urothelial carcinoma was present in patients. The study collected 1 to 8 samples per patient, pretreatment and on-treatment. The method was immunoSEQ multiplex PCR; TCRdb's version includes in-frame clones alone and lacks a portion of them. The sample lists under 100,000 clones; 90% were seen once. The V gene's germline CDR1 is ENHRY and CDR2 SYGVKD. V shed 6 bases, J shed 3 bases, and the junction held 8 bases outside the gene matches. The CDR3 contains 14 residues.

The chain carries TRBV10-3 and TRBJ2-7; TRBD2 agrees at 7 bases. This receptor was taken from a man in his fifties or sixties with urothelial cancer. This sample comprised PBMCs, obtained around atezolizumab (anti-PD-L1) treatment. The CDR3 nucleotides read TGTGCCATCAGCGAGGGAGGGTGGAACTACGAGCAGTACTTC. Its translation is CAISEGGWNYEQYF.